This T cell receptor (beta chain) was sequenced during a study of siplizumab effects on memory and regulatory T cells. General study points: The diversity of naive T cells seemed greater than that of memory cells, and their alloresponse contribution seemed major. It was not possible to assign a naive or memory phenotype to roughly 75-95% of proliferating CD4+ or CD8+ clones. Unstimulated subsets captured only a minor fraction of alloreactive clones.

The assay looked at some 96,000 TCR templates in each sample. Clones were read by immunoSEQ multiplex PCR, and TCRdb kept only the in-frame ones, dropping some. Counted here are over 80,000 clones, 87% occurring once; the ten biggest clones make up over 1.5%. Of note for this clone: The antigen is not known.

From germline, CDR1 is SGHRS and CDR2 YFSETQ. Trimming took 6 bases from V and 4 from J, leaving 19 bases between them. CDR3 length equals 15 residues. Input material: Tregs sorted from blood. The chain employs TRBV5-1 and TRBJ1-1; D perhaps matches TRBD1 (5 bases). This TCR was recovered from a human donor in good health. CDR3 protein: CASNTESRGSTEAFF. The CDR3 bases are TGCGCCAGCAACACCGAGAGTAGGGGTAGCACTGAAGCTTTCTTT.